This T cell receptor (beta chain) came from a study of blood T cells in healthy people across ages. The V gene's germline CDR1 is DFQATT and CDR2 SNEGSKA (reference sequence). This CDR3 comprises 13 residues. J lost 7 bases, V lost 5 bases, and 3 bases had no gene match. As regards this clonotype: The antigen remains undetermined.

Primed by a sample-barcoded 5' primer and a J-beta primer mix, a second PCR proceeded for about 6 to 11 cycles. A 12-random-nucleotide template-switch adaptor tagged each cDNA molecule. Using its own MiXCR run on the 5' RACE reads, TCRdb lists one record per CDR3 protein. The data contain about 1,800,000 distinct CDR3 sequences, roughly 27% of them singletons. Study-wide results and caveats: Whereas aged donors had fewer naive CD4+ cells, long-lived donors had more of them and higher diversity. The recorded TCR beta diversity per million T cells decreased in a roughly linear manner with age.

Input material: blood. The clonotype originates from a young woman in good health. This chain joins TRBV20-1 and TRBJ2-1, with 12 bases that match TRBD2. As DNA, the CDR3 is TGCAGTGCTCCCGGACTAGCGGGAAATGAGCAGTTCTTC. This sequence encodes CSAPGLAGNEQFF.